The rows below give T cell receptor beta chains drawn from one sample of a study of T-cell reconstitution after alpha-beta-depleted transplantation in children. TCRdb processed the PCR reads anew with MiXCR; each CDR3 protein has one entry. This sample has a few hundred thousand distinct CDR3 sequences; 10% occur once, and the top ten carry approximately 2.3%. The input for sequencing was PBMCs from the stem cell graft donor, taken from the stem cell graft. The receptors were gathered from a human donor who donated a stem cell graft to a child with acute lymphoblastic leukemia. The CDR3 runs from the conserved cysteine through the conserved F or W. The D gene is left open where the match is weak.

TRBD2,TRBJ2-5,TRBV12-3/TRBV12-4,CASRLGGGFLKKTQYF
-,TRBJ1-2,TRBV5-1,CASSPEAYGYTF
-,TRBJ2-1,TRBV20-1,CSAVRDTREQFF
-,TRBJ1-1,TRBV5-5,CASSSYVSIGEAFF
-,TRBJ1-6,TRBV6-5,CASSSPKTGSYNSPLHF
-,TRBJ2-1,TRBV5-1,CASSAPPFYNEQFF
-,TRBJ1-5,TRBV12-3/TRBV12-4,CASSLTLNQPQHF
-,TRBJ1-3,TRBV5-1,CASSLGASSGNTIYF
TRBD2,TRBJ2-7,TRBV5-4,CASSLRGGIQGDYEQYF
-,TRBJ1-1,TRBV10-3,CAISVEGNTEAFF
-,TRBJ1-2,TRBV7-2,CASSSRGGNYGYTF
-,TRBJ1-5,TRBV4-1,CASSQDGAGGGTQHF
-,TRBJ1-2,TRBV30,CAWSGFMSGSRYGYTF
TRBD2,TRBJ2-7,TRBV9,CASSPTGGLDEQYF
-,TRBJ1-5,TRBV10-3,CASRTVMDQPQHF
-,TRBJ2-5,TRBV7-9,CASSLGTEAQETQYF
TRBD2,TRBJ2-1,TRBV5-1,CASSPRVLAGVPEQFF
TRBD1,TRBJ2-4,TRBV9,CASSADRGHGNIQYF
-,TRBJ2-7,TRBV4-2,CASSLGGGGRSYEQYF
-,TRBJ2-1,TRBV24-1,CATSDSRPNEQFF
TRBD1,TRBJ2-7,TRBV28,CASSFPGQLYEQYF
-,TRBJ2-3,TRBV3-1,CASSQDGDHTDTQYF
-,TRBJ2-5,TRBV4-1,CASSQGEGETQYF
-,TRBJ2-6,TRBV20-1,CSAGGPTGANVLTF
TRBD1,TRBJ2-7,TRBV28,CASSSSGGPTGGVTYEQYF